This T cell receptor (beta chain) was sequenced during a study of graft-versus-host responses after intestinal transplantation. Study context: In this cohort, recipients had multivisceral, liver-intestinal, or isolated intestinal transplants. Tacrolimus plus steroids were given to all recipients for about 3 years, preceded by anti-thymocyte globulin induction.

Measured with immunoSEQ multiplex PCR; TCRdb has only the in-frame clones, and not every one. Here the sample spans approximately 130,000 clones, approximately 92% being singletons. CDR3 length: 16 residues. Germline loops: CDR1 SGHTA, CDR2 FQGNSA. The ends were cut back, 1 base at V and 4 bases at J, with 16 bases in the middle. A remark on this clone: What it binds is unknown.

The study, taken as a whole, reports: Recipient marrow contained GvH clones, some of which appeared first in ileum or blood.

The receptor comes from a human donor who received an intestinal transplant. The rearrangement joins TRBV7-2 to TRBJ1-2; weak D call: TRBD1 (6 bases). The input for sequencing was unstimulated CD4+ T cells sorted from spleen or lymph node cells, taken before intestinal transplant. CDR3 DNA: TGTGCCAGCAGCTTAGTTCACGGGGGCCAAACCTATGGCTACACCTTC. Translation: CASSLVHGGQTYGYTF.